The 13 T cell receptor beta chains given below trace back to one sample, sequenced in a study of cytomegalovirus exposure and HLA in healthy donors. PCR amplification relied on 60 Vbeta primers (plus 13 Jbeta primers). Profiling relied on immunoSEQ multiplex PCR, and the TCRdb table lists in-frame clones only, not all of them. The data show approximately 120,000 clones, around two thirds seen once. Sequences were obtained from PBMCs. The source is a human donor in good health.

This clone has a count of ten or more. For the CDR3, the DNA is TGCGCCAGCAGCTTGGGAGGATACGTCGCCGAAGCTTTCTTT. The encoded protein is CASSLGGYVAEAFF. The J gene is TRBJ1-1, the V gene TRBV5-1; D ambiguous. Germline CDR1 SGHRS, CDR2 YFSETQ. The CDR3 is made up of 14 amino acids. V lost 0 bases to trimming and J lost 8 bases, with 14 bases between them.

This clone showed up just a few times. This chain joins TRBV7-2 and TRBJ2-7, with D tentatively TRBD2 (6 bases). The CDR3 consists of 15 residues. Trimming removed 2 bases at V and 9 bases at J, with 20 bases between. Germline assignment: CDR1 SGHTA and CDR2 FQGNSA. The CDR3 DNA is TGTGCCAGCAGCTTATACGGGACTCAGGGTTGGGGGCAGTACTTC. This translates into CASSLYGTQGWGQYF.

This chain connects TRBV4-2 to TRBJ2-2; 8 nucleotides line up with TRBD2. The CDR3 loop spans 15 amino acids. From germline, CDR1 is LGHNA and CDR2 YNFKEQ. V dropped 1 base and J dropped 7; count of bases not matched to a gene: 5. This chain's CDR3 is CASSQAGGPVGELFF. The CDR3 DNA reads as TGTGCCAGCAGCCAAGCGGGGGGGCCCGTCGGGGAGCTGTTTTTT.

The chain recombines TRBV29-1 with TRBJ2-7, with a tentative D call TRBD2 (5 bases). The ends were cut back, 7 bases at V and 6 bases at J, with 22 bases in the middle. Per the germline V gene, CDR1 is SQVTM and CDR2 is ANQGSEA. The CDR3 is made up of 14 amino acids. The chain's CDR3 is CSARYRARAGEQYF. In DNA form, the CDR3 reads TGCAGCGCAAGATATCGGGCCCGGGCGGGCGAGCAGTACTTC.

This clone was observed a single time. The genes are TRBV6-5 and TRBJ1-5; D unresolved. V lost 2 bases and J 4 bases, leaving 6 bases between the germline ends. Germline loops: CDR1 MNHEY, CDR2 SVGAGI. The CDR3 runs to 13 residues. The CDR3 reads CASSYNENQPQHF. The CDR3 region has the DNA TGTGCCAGCAGTTACAATGAGAATCAGCCCCAGCATTTT.

In nucleotides, the CDR3 is TGTGCCAGTAGTATTCGGGGGGACTATGGCTACACCTTC. Its protein is CASSIRGDYGYTF. The chain is built from TRBV19 and TRBJ1-2, with D possibly being TRBD1 (5 bases). This CDR3 comprises 13 residues. Germline lookup yields CDR1 LNHDA and CDR2 SQIVND (reference sequence). The germline V and J ends were trimmed by 3 bases and 3 bases, with 8 bases remaining between them. Supplemented by reference TRBV19 and TRBJ1-2, the full variable domain reads DGGITQSPKYLFRKEGQNVTLSCEQNLNHDAMYWYRQDPGQGLRLIYYSQIVNDFQKGDIAEGYSVSREKKESFPLTVTSAQKNPTAFYLCASSIRGDYGYTFGSGTRLTVV.

The rearrangement uses TRBV5-4 and TRBJ2-3; a weak D match, TRBD2 (5 bases). Germline V lookup: CDR1 SGHNT, CDR2 YYREEE (reference sequence). CDR3 size: 17 residues. Between the trimmed V and J ends, which lost 4 bases and 2 bases, there was a span of 20 bases. CDR3 loop: CASSHGLSGRNTDTQYF. The CDR3, as DNA: TGTGCCAGCAGCCATGGCCTGAGCGGACGGAACACAGATACGCAGTATTTT.

V is TRBV6-5 and J is TRBJ2-2; 7 bases line up with TRBD1. The V gene end was trimmed by 5 bases and the J gene end by 7 bases; junction bases not matched to a gene: 10. This CDR3 has 15 amino acids. Germline loops: CDR1 MNHEY, CDR2 SVGAGI. This chain's CDR3 is CASSHETGQDGELFF. The CDR3 region has the DNA TGTGCCAGCAGTCATGAGACAGGGCAGGACGGGGAGCTGTTTTTT.

This clone was seen only once. The chain links TRBV10-2 to TRBJ2-5; 9 positions match TRBD1. Germline V gives CDR1 WSHSY, CDR2 SAAADI. The CDR3 contains 13 residues. J gave up 5 bases and V 5 bases, and 3 bases lay outside the gene matches. CDR3 in DNA: TGCGCCAGCAGTACAGGGGGCCGGGAGACCCAGTACTTC. This gives the protein CASSTGGRETQYF.

This clone was recorded a few times. The J gene is TRBJ1-5, the V gene TRBV6-1; 7 nucleotides line up with TRBD1. The CDR3 is made up of 16 amino acids. Germline CDR1 reads MNHNS; CDR2 reads SASEGT. After removal of 2 bases from V and 4 bases from J, the junction contained 8 bases not matched to a gene. CDR3 in DNA: TGTGCCAGCAGTGAACGCCAGGGGGGCACGAATCAGCCCCAGCATTTT. As protein: CASSERQGGTNQPQHF.

The rearrangement uses TRBV19 and TRBJ1-2; 7 bases are a match to TRBD1. The germline gives CDR1 LNHDA, CDR2 SQIVND (reference sequence). The J segment lost 4 bases and the V segment lost 6 bases, leaving 5 bases of the junction unmatched. The CDR3 totals 13 residues. The CDR3 protein is CASSLQGTYGYTF. CDR3 nucleotides: TGTGCCAGTAGCCTACAGGGGACCTATGGCTACACCTTC.

The J gene is TRBJ2-3, the V gene TRBV2; D possibly corresponds to TRBD1 (6 bases). The ends were cut back, 2 bases at V and 2 bases at J, with 8 bases in the middle. The germline V gene encodes CDR1 SNHLY and CDR2 FYNNEI. The CDR3 extends over 14 amino acids. The DNA of the CDR3 is TGTGCCAGCAGTGAACACAGGGTCACAGATACGCAGTATTTT. Encoded protein: CASSEHRVTDTQYF.

The chain carries TRBV7-6 and TRBJ2-2, with a weak D call TRBD1 (6 bases). The CDR3 covers 15 residues. With 6 bases removed from V and 4 bases from J, the gap between germline ends came to 15 bases. Germline CDR1 and CDR2: SGHVS and FNYEAQ. DNA for the CDR3: TGTGCCAGCAGACGGGACATCCGAAGCACCGGGGAGCTGTTTTTT. Residues: CASRRDIRSTGELFF.